This TCR beta chain was observed in a study of identical twins. Findings and caveats of the study: Cross-sectional statistical analysis was relied on for the conclusions, without the same donors being followed. It was out-of-frame TCR alpha sharing in monozygotic twins that models underestimated.

A universal primer site arose from template switching, and cDNA bore unique molecular identifiers. TCRdb itself ran the 5' RACE reads through MiXCR, one entry per CDR3 protein. The sample shows about 660,000 distinct CDR3 sequences, less than 10% of them seen only once. A note on this clonotype: As yet, its antigen is unknown.

The data were also submitted as part of a second study, on yellow fever vaccine responses in identical twins.

The sequenced sample was PBMCs. The TCR was taken from a woman aged 18-35 years in good health.

The CDR3 nucleotides read TGTGCCAGTAGCAGTCAGAGCAATCAGCCCCAGCATTTT. Translating it yields CASSSQSNQPQHF. The V gene is TRBV19, the J gene TRBJ1-5, with D hard to call. V was cut by 6 bases and J by 1 base, with 7 bases left in between. Germline-derived CDR1 and CDR2 are LNHDA and SQIVND (reference sequence). The CDR3 has 13 amino acids. Based on the CDR3 plus reference TRBV19 and TRBJ1-5, the full variable domain is DGGITQSPKYLFRKEGQNVTLSCEQNLNHDAMYWYRQDPGQGLRLIYYSQIVNDFQKGDIAEGYSVSREKKESFPLTVTSAQKNPTAFYLCASSSQSNQPQHFGDGTRLSIL.